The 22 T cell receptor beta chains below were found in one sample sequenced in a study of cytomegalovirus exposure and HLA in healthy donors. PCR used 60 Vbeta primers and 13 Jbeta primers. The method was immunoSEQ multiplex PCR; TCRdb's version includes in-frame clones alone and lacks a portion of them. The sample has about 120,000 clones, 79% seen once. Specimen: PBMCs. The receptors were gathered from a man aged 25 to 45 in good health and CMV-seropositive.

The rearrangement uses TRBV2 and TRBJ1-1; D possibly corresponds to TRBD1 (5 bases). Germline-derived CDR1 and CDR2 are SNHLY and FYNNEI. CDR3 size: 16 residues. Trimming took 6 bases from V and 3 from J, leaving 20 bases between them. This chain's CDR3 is CASSPTVKLRDTEAFF. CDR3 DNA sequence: TGTGCCAGCAGCCCCACGGTGAAGCTCAGGGACACTGAAGCTTTCTTT.

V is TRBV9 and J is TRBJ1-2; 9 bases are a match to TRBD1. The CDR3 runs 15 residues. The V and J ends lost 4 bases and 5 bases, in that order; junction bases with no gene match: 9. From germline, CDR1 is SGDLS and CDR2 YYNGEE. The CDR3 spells CASSFRDRDSYGYTF. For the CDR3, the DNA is TGTGCCAGCAGCTTCCGGGACAGGGATAGTTATGGCTACACCTTC.

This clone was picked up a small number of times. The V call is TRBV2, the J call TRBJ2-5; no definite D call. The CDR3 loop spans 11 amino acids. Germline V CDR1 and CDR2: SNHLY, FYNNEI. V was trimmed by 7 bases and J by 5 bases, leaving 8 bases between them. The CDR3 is CASNVRETQYF. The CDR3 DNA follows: TGTGCCAGCAATGTGCGGGAGACCCAGTACTTC.

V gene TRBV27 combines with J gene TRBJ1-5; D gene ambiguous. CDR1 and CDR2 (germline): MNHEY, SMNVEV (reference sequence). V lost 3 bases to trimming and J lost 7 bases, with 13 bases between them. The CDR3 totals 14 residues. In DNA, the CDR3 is TGTGCCAGCAGTTTGGGAGAAGGCGGGCAGCCCCAGCATTTT. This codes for CASSLGEGGQPQHF.

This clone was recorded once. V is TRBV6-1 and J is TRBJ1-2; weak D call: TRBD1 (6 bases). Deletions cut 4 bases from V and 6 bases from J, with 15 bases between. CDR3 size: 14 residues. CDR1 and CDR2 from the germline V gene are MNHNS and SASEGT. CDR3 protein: CASSGQVVGHGYTF. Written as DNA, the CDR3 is TGTGCCAGCAGTGGACAGGTGGTCGGTCATGGCTACACCTTC.

This chain's CDR3 is CASSLGRGKEKLFF. CDR3 DNA sequence: TGTGCCAGCAGTTTAGGCAGGGGCAAGGAAAAACTGTTTTTT. The rearrangement links TRBV27 to TRBJ1-4; D is perhaps TRBD1 (6 bases). The germline V gene has CDR1 MNHEY and CDR2 SMNVEV (reference sequence). The CDR3 totals 14 residues. The V end was cut by 2 bases, the J end by 8 bases, with 12 bases between. The complete variable domain, with remaining parts taken from reference TRBV27 and TRBJ1-4, reads EAQVTQNPRYLITVTGKKLTVTCSQNMNHEYMSWYRQDPGLGLRQIYYSMNVEVTDKGDVPEGYKVSRKEKRNFPLILESPSPNQTSLYFCASSLGRGKEKLFFGSGTQLSVL.

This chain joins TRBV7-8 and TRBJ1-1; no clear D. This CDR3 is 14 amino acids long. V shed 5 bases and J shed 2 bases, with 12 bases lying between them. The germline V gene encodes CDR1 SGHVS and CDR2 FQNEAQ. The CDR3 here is CASSMAEINTEAFF. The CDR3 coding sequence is TGTGCCAGCAGCATGGCCGAAATTAACACTGAAGCTTTCTTT. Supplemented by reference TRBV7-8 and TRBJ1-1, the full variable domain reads GAGVSQSPRYKVAKRGQDVALRCDPISGHVSLFWYQQALGQGPEFLTYFQNEAQLDKSGLPSDRFFAERPEGSVSTLKIQRTQQEDSAVYLCASSMAEINTEAFFGQGTRLTVV.

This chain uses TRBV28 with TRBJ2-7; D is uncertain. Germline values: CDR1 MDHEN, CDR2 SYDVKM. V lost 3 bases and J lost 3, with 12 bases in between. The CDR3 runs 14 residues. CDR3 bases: TGTGCCAGCAGTTTGTATATCCCCGGCTACGAGCAGTACTTC. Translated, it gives CASSLYIPGYEQYF.

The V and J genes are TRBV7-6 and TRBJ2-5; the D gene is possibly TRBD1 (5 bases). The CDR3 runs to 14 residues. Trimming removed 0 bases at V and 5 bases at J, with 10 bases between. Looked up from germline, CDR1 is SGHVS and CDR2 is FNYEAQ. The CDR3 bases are TGTGCCAGCAGCTTAGCGGGCAGGGTGGAGACCCAGTACTTC. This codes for CASSLAGRVETQYF.

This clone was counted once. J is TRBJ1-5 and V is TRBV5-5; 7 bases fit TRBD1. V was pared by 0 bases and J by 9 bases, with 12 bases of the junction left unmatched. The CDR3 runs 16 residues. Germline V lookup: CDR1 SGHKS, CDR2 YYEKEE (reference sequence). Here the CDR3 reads CASSLATGASTLPQHF. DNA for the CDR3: TGTGCCAGCAGCTTGGCCACAGGGGCGTCAACACTGCCCCAGCATTTT.

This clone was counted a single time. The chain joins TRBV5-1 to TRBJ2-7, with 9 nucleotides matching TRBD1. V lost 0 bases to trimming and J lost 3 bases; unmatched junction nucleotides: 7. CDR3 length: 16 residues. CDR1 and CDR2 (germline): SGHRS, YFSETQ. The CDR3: CASSLGVTGGVYEQYF. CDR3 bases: TGCGCCAGCAGCTTGGGGGTGACAGGGGGAGTCTACGAGCAGTACTTC.

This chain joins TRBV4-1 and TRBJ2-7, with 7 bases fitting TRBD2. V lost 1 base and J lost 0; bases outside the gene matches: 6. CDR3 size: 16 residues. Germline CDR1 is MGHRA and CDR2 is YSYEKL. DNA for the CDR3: TGCGCCAGCAGCCAAGGCCACGGCGGGAGCTCCTACGAGCAGTACTTC. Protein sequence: CASSQGHGGSSYEQYF.

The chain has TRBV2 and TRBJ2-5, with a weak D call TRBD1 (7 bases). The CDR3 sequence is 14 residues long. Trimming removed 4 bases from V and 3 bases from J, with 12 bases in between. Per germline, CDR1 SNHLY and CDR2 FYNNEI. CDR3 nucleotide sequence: TGTGCCAGCAGTGGACAGGGAGGCGAAGAGACCCAGTACTTC. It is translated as CASSGQGGEETQYF.

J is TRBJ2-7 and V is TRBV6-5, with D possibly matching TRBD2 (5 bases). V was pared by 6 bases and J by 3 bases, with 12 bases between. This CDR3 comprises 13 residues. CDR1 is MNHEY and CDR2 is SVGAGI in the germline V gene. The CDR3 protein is CASRLPAGYEQYF. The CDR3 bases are TGTGCCAGCAGGCTCCCCGCGGGCTACGAGCAGTACTTC.

CDR3 sequence (DNA): TGTGCCAGCAGCCAGACTAGCGGCGAAGAGACCCAGTACTTC. It encodes CASSQTSGEETQYF. V usage is TRBV7-3 and J usage is TRBJ2-5; TRBD2 aligns across 9 bases. Germline V lookup: CDR1 SGHTA, CDR2 FQGTGA. The CDR3 spans 14 residues. V lost 5 bases, J lost 3 bases, and 4 bases stayed unmatched.

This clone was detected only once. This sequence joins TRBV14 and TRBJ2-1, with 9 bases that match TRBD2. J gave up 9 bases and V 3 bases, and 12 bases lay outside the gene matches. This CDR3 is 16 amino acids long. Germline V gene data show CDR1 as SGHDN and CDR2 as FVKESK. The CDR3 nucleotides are TGTGCCAGCAGCCAGGTCGAAGGACTAGCGAGCGGTGAGCAGTTCTTC. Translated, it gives CASSQVEGLASGEQFF.

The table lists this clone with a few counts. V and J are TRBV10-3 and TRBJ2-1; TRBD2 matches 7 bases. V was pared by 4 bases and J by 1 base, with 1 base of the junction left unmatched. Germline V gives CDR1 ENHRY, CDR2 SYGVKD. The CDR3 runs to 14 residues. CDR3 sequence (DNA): TGTGCCATCAGTGCGCGGGAGTCCTACAATGAGCAGTTCTTC. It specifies CAISARESYNEQFF.

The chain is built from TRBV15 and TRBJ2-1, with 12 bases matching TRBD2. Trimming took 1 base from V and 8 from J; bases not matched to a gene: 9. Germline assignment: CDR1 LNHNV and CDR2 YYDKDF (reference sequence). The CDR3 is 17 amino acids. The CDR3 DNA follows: TGTGCCACCAGCAGAGCGGGAACTAGCGGGAGGTACTATGAGCAGTTCTTC. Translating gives CATSRAGTSGRYYEQFF.

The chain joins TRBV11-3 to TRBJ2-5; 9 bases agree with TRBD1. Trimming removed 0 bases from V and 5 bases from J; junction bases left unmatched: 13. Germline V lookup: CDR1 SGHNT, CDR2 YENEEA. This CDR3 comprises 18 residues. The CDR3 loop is CASSLDSGRTGGGETQYF. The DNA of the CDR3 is TGTGCCAGCAGCTTAGATTCTGGGCGAACAGGGGGCGGTGAGACCCAGTACTTC.

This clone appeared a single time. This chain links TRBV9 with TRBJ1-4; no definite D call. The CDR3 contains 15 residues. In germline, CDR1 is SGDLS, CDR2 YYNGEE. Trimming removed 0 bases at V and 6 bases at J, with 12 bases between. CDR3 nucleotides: TGTGCCAGCAGCGTAGGCTCCACGGTTTATGAAAAACTGTTTTTT. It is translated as CASSVGSTVYEKLFF.

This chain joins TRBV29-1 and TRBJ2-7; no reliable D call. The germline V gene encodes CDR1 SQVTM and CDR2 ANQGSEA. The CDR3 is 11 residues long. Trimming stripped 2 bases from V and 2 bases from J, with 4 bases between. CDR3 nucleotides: TGCAGCGTTGAATCGGCCTACGAGCAGTACTTC. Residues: CSVESAYEQYF.

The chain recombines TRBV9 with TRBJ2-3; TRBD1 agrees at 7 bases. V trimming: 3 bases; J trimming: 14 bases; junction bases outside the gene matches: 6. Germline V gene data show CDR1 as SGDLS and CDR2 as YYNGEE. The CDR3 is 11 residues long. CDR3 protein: CASSATGCMYF. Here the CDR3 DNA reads TGTGCCAGCAGCGCGACAGGGTGCATGTATTTT.